What follows describes a single T cell receptor beta chain. Its target is not known. The sample originates from a study of graft-versus-host responses after intestinal transplantation. Study-level background: The transplants performed in recipients were multivisceral, liver-intestinal, or isolated intestinal. All of the recipients had induction that used anti-thymocyte globulin, then tacrolimus and steroids for around three years. General study results and limits: Early post-transplant HvG declines showed an association with peak circulating GvH clone levels. Ileal or blood samples showed some GvH clones first, and such clones were also found in recipient marrow.

Libraries were prepared by immunoSEQ multiplex PCR; TCRdb keeps only in-frame clonotypes and omits some of them. The sample lists around 99,000 clones; roughly 91% were seen once. V shed 3 bases and J 5 bases; nucleotides not matched to a gene: 4. This CDR3 region has 14 residues. CDR1 and CDR2 (germline): SGHVS, FNYEAQ. The chain couples TRBV7-6 to TRBJ2-5; 9 nucleotides align to TRBD2. The clonotype originates from a human donor who received an intestinal transplant. The sequenced sample was unstimulated CD8+ T cells sorted from spleen or lymph node cells, obtained before intestinal transplant. The CDR3 sequence: CASSLLSGGETQYF. The CDR3 coding sequence is TGTGCCAGCAGCTTGCTGAGCGGGGGGGAGACCCAGTACTTC.